Described below is a single T cell receptor beta chain sequence and its context. The data originate from a study of control samples from healthy donors and cancer patients. Clones were sequenced by immunoSEQ multiplex PCR, and TCRdb holds only the in-frame ones, with some missing. The sample lists approximately 60,000 clones; about 82% were seen once. V was cut by 3 bases and J by 6 bases, with 18 bases left in between. In germline, CDR1 is SNHLY, CDR2 FYNNEI. This CDR3 spans 15 amino acids. This receptor was taken from a man aged 35-49 years in good health. The specimen sequenced was blood. The chain carries TRBV2 and TRBJ2-7; TRBD1 might be the D (5 bases). The CDR3 DNA is TGTGCCAGCAGTGAGGGCCAGGGTGCTTTCCGCGAGCAGTACTTC. Translated, it gives CASSEGQGAFREQYF.